The 9 T cell receptor beta chains listed next were all sequenced from one sample in a study of radiotherapy plus CTLA-4 blockade in lung cancer. The method was immunoSEQ multiplex PCR; TCRdb's version includes in-frame clones alone and lacks a portion of them. Of roughly 76,000 clones in the sample, roughly 80% were seen once. The sample here was peripheral blood, taken from a patient treated with radiotherapy plus ipilimumab. These receptors were obtained from a human donor with non-small cell lung cancer whose response to radiotherapy plus ipilimumab could not be evaluated.

The genes are TRBV28 and TRBJ2-3; 9 positions agree with TRBD1. The V gene end was trimmed by 6 bases and the J gene end by 3 bases; junction bases not matched to a gene: 7. This CDR3 contains 15 residues. Germline V lookup: CDR1 MDHEN, CDR2 SYDVKM. The CDR3 nucleotides read TGTGCCAGCAGCCCCGGGACAGGGATAACAGATACGCAGTATTTT. Translating it yields CASSPGTGITDTQYF. The variable domain in full, with the rest retrieved from reference TRBV28 and TRBJ2-3, is DVKVTQSSRYLVKRTGEKVFLECVQDMDHENMFWYRQDPGLGLRLIYFSYDVKMKEKGDIPEGYSVSREKKERFSLILESASTNQTSMYLCASSPGTGITDTQYFGPGTRLTVL.

The J gene is TRBJ2-7, the V gene TRBV5-1; unclear D gene. Trimming pared 1 base from V and 3 bases from J, leaving 11 bases between. The germline CDR1 and CDR2 sequences are SGHRS and YFSETQ. The CDR3 sequence is 14 residues long. CDR3 in amino acids: CASSLSAGYYEQYF. The CDR3 nucleotides read TGCGCCAGCAGCTTGAGCGCCGGTTACTACGAGCAGTACTTC. The entire variable domain, with the rest obtained from reference TRBV5-1 and TRBJ2-7, is as follows: KAGVTQTPRYLIKTRGQQVTLSCSPISGHRSVSWYQQTPGQGLQFLFEYFSETQRNKGNFPGRFSGRQFSNSRSEMNVSTLELGDSALYLCASSLSAGYYEQYFGPGTRLTVT.

V and J are TRBV18 and TRBJ2-1; 8 nucleotides match TRBD2. Germline CDR1 and CDR2: KGHSH and LQKENI. J was trimmed by 7 bases and V by 2 bases; bases with no gene match: 13. There are 17 residues in the CDR3. CDR3 coding DNA: TGTGCCAGCTCACCATTTTCAGACGGGAGGGCCCTAAATGAGCAGTTCTTC. Amino acid sequence: CASSPFSDGRALNEQFF.

The chain recombines TRBV7-2 with TRBJ2-7, with TRBD1 matching 11 bases. CDR1 and CDR2 from the germline V gene are SGHTA and FQGNSA. The CDR3 is made up of 15 amino acids. The V and J ends lost 4 bases and 5 bases, in that order; junction bases with no gene match: 7. Written as DNA, the CDR3 is TGTGCCAGCAGCTCCTTGGGACAGGGGGTTGACGAGCAGTACTTC. Translation gives CASSSLGQGVDEQYF.

The chain employs TRBV29-1 and TRBJ2-1, with a tentative D call TRBD2 (6 bases). The V end lost 7 bases, the J end lost 8 bases, and 21 bases lay between the germline ends. Looked up from germline, CDR1 is SQVTM and CDR2 is ANQGSEA. This CDR3 spans 14 amino acids. The CDR3 DNA follows: TGCAGCGCCATACAAACGGGAGTGGCGGATGAGCAGTTCTTC. It yields the protein CSAIQTGVADEQFF.

The V gene is TRBV7-8, the J gene TRBJ1-1; D remains ambiguous. CDR1 is SGHVS, CDR2 FQNEAQ, per germline. The CDR3 consists of 14 residues. V lost 1 base and J 6 bases, leaving 12 bases between the germline ends. Here the CDR3 reads CASSLEAGIPEAFF. CDR3 bases: TGTGCCAGCAGCTTAGAGGCCGGGATCCCTGAAGCTTTCTTT.

The V gene is TRBV5-1, the J gene TRBJ2-1; 10 bases line up with TRBD2. This CDR3 contains 16 residues. With 1 base clipped from V and 9 bases from J, the junction kept 10 bases outside the gene matches. Germline CDR1 is SGHRS and CDR2 is YFSETQ. CDR3 sequence (DNA): TGCGCCAGCAGCTTGCCGAAGCTAGCGGGAGTGGGTGAGCAGTTCTTC. Its translation is CASSLPKLAGVGEQFF.

This chain connects TRBV7-9 to TRBJ1-5; D call uncertain. Germline V gives CDR1 SEHNR, CDR2 FQNEAQ (reference sequence). The CDR3 sequence is 12 residues long. V lost 3 bases to trimming and J lost 4 bases, with 4 bases between them. CDR3 loop: CASSFPNQPQHF. In nucleotides, the CDR3 is TGTGCCAGCAGCTTTCCGAATCAGCCCCAGCATTTT.

This clone occurred a few times. The chain links TRBV5-4 to TRBJ1-2, with D perhaps TRBD1 (5 bases). Looked up from germline, CDR1 is SGHNT and CDR2 is YYREEE (reference sequence). V was trimmed by 4 bases and J by 0 bases, leaving 13 bases between them. The CDR3 runs 15 residues. The CDR3: CASSPRGVANYGYTF. CDR3 in DNA: TGTGCCAGCAGCCCGCGGGGGGTCGCTAACTATGGCTACACCTTC.